The clone carrying this TCR beta chain was seen only a few times. Its antigen is still unknown. The V and J ends lost 5 bases and 4 bases, in that order; junction bases with no gene match: 11. Germline V lookup: CDR1 MNHEY, CDR2 SMNVEV (reference sequence). The CDR3 has 15 amino acids. Amplified TCR beta CDR3 regions came from RNA transcripts. The HTBI set primed first-round TCR CDR3 RT-PCR. TCRdb re-analysed the multiplex PCR reads in MiXCR, keeping a single row per CDR3 protein. The data contain about 480,000 distinct CDR3 sequences, under 25% of them singletons. The data are from a study of T cells in Graves' hyperthyroidism and ophthalmopathy. Across the study: Blood from the periphery was taken at initial diagnosis, before any treatment.

Study-wide results and caveats: With a median lead of roughly 6.2 months before onset, the model predicted ophthalmopathy.

The chain has TRBV27 and TRBJ2-7, with TRBD2 identical over 7 bases. The source of this sequence is a woman aged 65 to 85 with Graves' ophthalmopathy. Material: blood. CDR3 protein: CASSRAASGLYEQYF. CDR3 bases: TGTGCCAGCAGTAGGGCAGCTAGCGGACTTTACGAGCAGTACTTC.